This T cell receptor beta chain was captured in a study of low-dose radiotherapy and immunotherapy resistance in tumors. TRAV- and TRBV-specific primers primed first-strand cDNA, covering alpha and beta chains. TCR amplification ran 15 to 25 PCR cycles using constant-region and V-primer adapter primers. TCRdb re-called the reads with MiXCR, one entry per CDR3 protein. The sample has 80,000 or so distinct CDR3 sequences; around a sixth are singletons. The V and J ends lost 7 bases and 2 bases respectively, with 9 bases between them. Germline V gene sequence: CDR1 MDHEN, CDR2 SYDVKM. The CDR3 extends over 14 amino acids. This clonotype has a count of ten or more. Indicated time point: after trial treatment. Specified treatment: LDRT plus nivolumab, ipilimumab, low-dose cyclophosphamide and aspirin (RACIN trial).

The sequence was collected from a male donor with prostate cancer. This specimen was PBMCs, taken after low-dose radiotherapy plus immunotherapy. This chain joins TRBV28 and TRBJ2-6, with unresolved D. This CDR3 is CASTSRTGANVLTF. CDR3 sequence (DNA): TGTGCCAGCACATCCCGGACTGGGGCCAACGTCCTGACTTTC. Complete variable domain (other parts from reference TRBV28 and TRBJ2-6): DVKVTQSSRYLVKRTGEKVFLECVQDMDHENMFWYRQDPGLGLRLIYFSYDVKMKEKGDIPEGYSVSREKKERFSLILESASTNQTSMYLCASTSRTGANVLTFGAGSRLTVL.